Below, 15 T cell receptor beta chains from the same sample are listed, as sequenced in a study of blood T cell repertoires in COVID-19 (dated by TCRdb to 2018 to 2021). Receptor libraries were prepared by the immunoSEQ multiplex PCR assay. TCRdb provides this immuneACCESS table in a form limited to in-frame rearrangements. Some clones are lacking; in checked studies, under half of them reflect an unresolved V gene, and why the rest are absent is not known. The sample table shows about 76,000 clones, and around 84% are seen once. The top ten clones comprise approximately 9.9% of the sample. Sequenced sample: peripheral blood. The source of these receptors is a man in his 60s with COVID-19, enrolled during active disease.

This clone was seen only once. The V call is TRBV15, the J call TRBJ2-3; possible D gene TRBD2, 6 bases. The CDR3 runs 16 residues. Deletions cut 0 bases from V and 2 bases from J, with 12 bases between. The germline gives CDR1 LNHNV, CDR2 YYDKDF (reference sequence). CDR3 nucleotide sequence: TGTGCCACCAGCAGAGATCCTCCGGGAGACACAGATACGCAGTATTTT. Its translation: CATSRDPPGDTDTQYF.

The V gene is TRBV29-1, the J gene TRBJ2-5; 11 bases map to TRBD2. The CDR3 has 15 amino acids. The germline CDR1 and CDR2 sequences are SQVTM and ANQGSEA. The ends lost 2 bases at V and 5 bases at J; junction bases unmatched: 7. The CDR3, as DNA: TGCAGCGTTGAAAAGGGGGCTAGCGGGAGGGAGACCCAGTACTTC. It translates to CSVEKGASGRETQYF.

For this clone: Distinct nucleotide sequences in the sample also encode this CDR3. The rearrangement links TRBV11-2 to TRBJ2-7; weak D call: TRBD1 (5 bases). V was cut by 1 base and J by 0 bases, with 10 bases left in between. The CDR3 loop spans 15 amino acids. Germline lookup yields CDR1 SGHAT and CDR2 FQNNGV. In nucleotides, the CDR3 is TGTGCCAGCAGCTTAGGCCCGGACACCTCCTACGAGCAGTACTTC. Translation gives CASSLGPDTSYEQYF.

V gene TRBV2 combines with J gene TRBJ2-7, with D perhaps TRBD2 (5 bases). The CDR3 contains 17 residues. The V gene lost 6 bases and the J gene lost 0 bases, with 21 bases spanning the gap. From germline, CDR1 is SNHLY and CDR2 FYNNEI. The CDR3 coding sequence is TGTGCCAGCAGCCCCCTCGTTGGGGATGGGAGCTCCTACGAGCAGTACTTC. Translation: CASSPLVGDGSSYEQYF.

This clone appeared once. The rearrangement uses TRBV6-5 and TRBJ2-1; D is possibly TRBD2 (6 bases). Germline CDR1 MNHEY, CDR2 SVGAGI. Between the trimmed V and J ends, which lost 7 bases and 7 bases, there was a span of 20 bases. The CDR3 extends over 15 amino acids. CDR3 nucleotide sequence: TGTGCCAGCAATCTAGGGCCGGGACTGGGGAATGAGCAGTTCTTC. Amino acid sequence: CASNLGPGLGNEQFF.

Only a few counts were recorded for this clone. J is TRBJ2-5 and V is TRBV12-3 or TRBV12-4; TRBD2 is a possible D gene (6 bases). The CDR3 sequence is 13 residues long. V lost 7 bases and J lost 4, with 13 bases in between. In DNA, the CDR3 is TGTGCCAGCACCTCCCAGGGAGGAGAGACCCAGTACTTC. Protein product: CASTSQGGETQYF.

This chain uses TRBV10-2 with TRBJ1-2; the D gene is possibly TRBD1 (6 bases). V was clipped by 3 bases and J by 7 bases, with 15 bases between them. This CDR3 is 14 amino acids long. Germline V CDR1 and CDR2: WSHSY, SAAADI. Written as DNA, the CDR3 is TGCGCCAGCAGTGATTCAGGGGCCCCAACTGGCTACACCTTC. Translating it yields CASSDSGAPTGYTF.

The rearrangement joins TRBV6-5 to TRBJ2-7; D possibly corresponds to TRBD1 (6 bases). Germline CDR1 is MNHEY and CDR2 is SVGAGI. The CDR3 length is 14 residues. Deletions cut 7 bases from V and 2 bases from J, with 15 bases between. The CDR3 is CASTRGGATYEQYF. CDR3 DNA: TGTGCCAGCACAAGAGGGGGAGCCACCTACGAGCAGTACTTC.

The chain combines TRBV6-5 with TRBJ2-7; TRBD1 matches 12 bases. The V gene's germline CDR1 is MNHEY and CDR2 SVGAGI. With V trimmed by 7 bases and J by 3 bases, 7 bases remained unmatched. This CDR3 comprises 15 residues. The chain's CDR3 is CASKAGQGAFYEQYF. As DNA, the CDR3 is TGTGCCAGCAAGGCGGGACAGGGGGCATTCTACGAGCAGTACTTC.

The genes are TRBV30 and TRBJ1-5; tentative D call: TRBD1 (5 bases). Trimming cost V 0 bases and J 9 bases, with 15 bases left between them. CDR1 GTSNPN and CDR2 SVGIG come from the germline V gene (reference sequence). The CDR3 extends over 14 amino acids. The CDR3 reads CAWSVGGGFGPQHF. The DNA for the CDR3 is TGTGCCTGGAGTGTGGGGGGGGGATTCGGGCCCCAGCATTTT.

CDR3 loop: CASSEHTGGAYEQYF. Here the CDR3 DNA reads TGTGCCAGCAGCGAGCATACAGGGGGCGCCTACGAGCAGTACTTC. The chain has TRBV6-5 and TRBJ2-7, with 9 bases identical to TRBD1. The CDR3 runs 15 residues. V dropped 6 bases and J dropped 2; count of bases not matched to a gene: 8. Germline V CDR1 and CDR2: MNHEY, SVGAGI.

The rearrangement uses TRBV5-1 and TRBJ2-3; D call uncertain. Trimming cost V 0 bases and J 6 bases, with 8 bases left between them. Germline assignment: CDR1 SGHRS and CDR2 YFSETQ. The CDR3 is 13 residues long. The CDR3 DNA follows: TGCGCCAGCAGCTTGGACATGGTTGATACGCAGTATTTT. Translated: CASSLDMVDTQYF.

This chain uses TRBV5-1 with TRBJ2-3; 10 bases are shared with TRBD2. J was trimmed by 2 bases and V by 3 bases; bases with no gene match: 6. The CDR3 spans 16 residues. The germline CDR1 and CDR2 sequences are SGHRS and YFSETQ. Here the CDR3 DNA reads TGCGCCAGCAGCTCCCAACTAGCGGGGTCCACAGATACGCAGTATTTT. This sequence encodes CASSSQLAGSTDTQYF.

This clone was seen once. The chain has TRBV7-6 and TRBJ1-3; 8 bases map to TRBD1. The germline V gene encodes CDR1 SGHVS and CDR2 FNYEAQ. The V gene end was trimmed by 4 bases and the J gene end by 4 bases; junction bases not matched to a gene: 9. This CDR3 spans 16 amino acids. The CDR3 nucleotides are TGTGCCAGCAGCTATATTAGACAGGGGTCGGGAAACACCATATATTTT. This sequence encodes CASSYIRQGSGNTIYF.

DNA for the CDR3: TGTGCCTGGAGTGTACCGGACAGGAGGAGTCAGCCCCAGCATTTT. Protein sequence: CAWSVPDRRSQPQHF. The chain recombines TRBV30 with TRBJ1-5; TRBD1 aligns across 7 bases. Trimming removed 0 bases from V and 6 bases from J; junction bases left unmatched: 8. Looked up from germline, CDR1 is GTSNPN and CDR2 is SVGIG (reference sequence). This CDR3 is built from 15 residues.